A single sample is the source of the 32 T cell receptor beta chains below, sequenced in a study of cytomegalovirus exposure and HLA in healthy donors. Sequenced by immunoSEQ multiplex PCR; TCRdb stores in-frame clones only, minus some. In the table there are some 250,000 clones, around 91% of which are singletons. Sequencing used PBMCs. These receptors were obtained from a woman between 18 and 29 years old in good health and CMV-seronegative.

The chain has TRBV4-3 and TRBJ1-6, with 7 bases fitting TRBD1. CDR3 length: 15 residues. Germline trimming cut 6 bases from V and 6 bases from J; bases unmatched to any gene: 8. CDR1 and CDR2 (germline): LGHNA, YSLEER. This CDR3 is CASRQNRGSNSPLHF. The CDR3 DNA reads as TGCGCCAGCAGACAAAACAGGGGAAGTAATTCACCCCTCCACTTT.

The rearrangement links TRBV9 to TRBJ2-3, with 14 bases that match TRBD2. J lost 6 bases, V lost 1 base, and 7 bases had no gene match. The germline V gene encodes CDR1 SGDLS and CDR2 YYNGEE. CDR3 length equals 17 residues. CDR3 bases: TGTGCCAGCAGCGTAAACCCGACTAGCGGGGGGGCGGATACGCAGTATTTT. Its translation: CASSVNPTSGGADTQYF.

The chain has TRBV12-5 and TRBJ1-2, with 9 bases aligning to TRBD1. The CDR3 contains 13 residues. Germline V lookup: CDR1 LGHNT, CDR2 FRNRAP. V dropped 10 bases and J dropped 6; count of bases not matched to a gene: 9. The CDR3 is CATSGTGGNGYTF. CDR3 DNA sequence: TGTGCTACCTCCGGTACAGGGGGCAATGGCTACACCTTC.

This clone was found a few times. This chain uses TRBV2 with TRBJ2-7; 12 bases fit TRBD1. The V segment lost 8 bases and the J segment 5 bases; nucleotides outside the gene matches: 10. Germline V gene data show CDR1 as SNHLY and CDR2 as FYNNEI. The CDR3 runs 15 residues. CDR3 residues: CASVAGQGAVDEQYF. Here the CDR3 DNA reads TGTGCCAGCGTCGCGGGACAGGGGGCTGTGGACGAGCAGTACTTC.

This clone was counted many times. CDR3 in amino acids: CASSQDNSGGADTQYF. The CDR3 bases are TGTGCCAGCAGCCAAGATAACAGCGGGGGGGCAGATACGCAGTATTTT. This chain uses TRBV4-2 with TRBJ2-3; 10 nucleotides align to TRBD2. This CDR3 is built from 16 residues. The V gene's germline CDR1 is LGHNA and CDR2 YNFKEQ. V lost 0 bases to trimming and J lost 4 bases; unmatched junction nucleotides: 4.

The J gene is TRBJ2-5, the V gene TRBV30, with D tentatively TRBD1 (5 bases). Per the germline V gene, CDR1 is GTSNPN and CDR2 is SVGIG (reference sequence). V lost 3 bases and J 1 base, leaving 9 bases between the germline ends. CDR3 length: 13 residues. In DNA, the CDR3 is TGTGCCTGGAGCTGGACACTCCAAGAGACCCAGTACTTC. This gives the protein CAWSWTLQETQYF.

This chain joins TRBV6-1 and TRBJ2-1, with 10 positions matching TRBD2. J lost 4 bases, V lost 8 bases, and 5 bases had no gene match. Germline CDR1 and CDR2: MNHNS and SASEGT. The CDR3 is 14 amino acids. The CDR3 sequence: CASWSSGGYNEQFF. The CDR3, as DNA: TGTGCCAGCTGGTCTAGCGGGGGTTACAATGAGCAGTTCTTC.

A few counts support this clone. Mismatch with germline at one junction end may stem from a read error. The chain employs TRBV4-3 and TRBJ1-4, with D uncertain. The CDR3 is made up of 13 amino acids. Germline-derived CDR1 and CDR2 are LGHNA and YSLEER. CDR3 residues: CATSPSLREKLFF. The CDR3 region has the DNA TGCGCCACCAGCCCTTCACTTCGTGAAAAACTGTTTTTT.

The chain links TRBV5-1 to TRBJ2-7; D possibly corresponds to TRBD1 (6 bases). V lost 2 bases to trimming and J lost 2 bases, with 11 bases between them. CDR3 length: 14 amino acids. Germline loops: CDR1 SGHRS, CDR2 YFSETQ. Here the CDR3 DNA reads TGCGCCAGCAGCTTCCCAGGGGTAGCCTACGAGCAGTACTTC. This translates into CASSFPGVAYEQYF.

This clone occurred a few times. The chain couples TRBV7-2 to TRBJ1-6, with D tentatively TRBD1 (5 bases). The length of the CDR3 is 13 residues. Germline V gives CDR1 SGHTA, CDR2 FQGNSA. V dropped 9 bases and J dropped 4 bases, with 10 bases sitting between them. This CDR3 is CASRQTYNSPLHF. The CDR3 coding sequence is TGTGCCAGTAGACAGACTTATAATTCACCCCTCCACTTT.

This chain uses TRBV7-8 with TRBJ2-7; TRBD1 matches at 10 bases. V lost 1 base and J lost 3; bases outside the gene matches: 12. This CDR3 has 18 amino acids. Per germline, CDR1 SGHVS and CDR2 FQNEAQ. The CDR3 bases are TGTGCCAGCAGCTTAGGGGACAGGGGTCTTGGGACCTTCTACGAGCAGTACGTC. As protein: CASSLGDRGLGTFYEQYV.

The V and J genes are TRBV28 and TRBJ2-3; TRBD2 is a possible D gene (5 bases). Looked up from germline, CDR1 is MDHEN and CDR2 is SYDVKM. This CDR3 has 11 residues. V lost 8 bases to trimming and J lost 7 bases, with 10 bases between them. This CDR3 reads CASHAGNTQYF. The CDR3 region has the DNA TGTGCCAGCCATGCCGGGAATACGCAGTATTTT.

This clone was detected only a few times. The chain combines TRBV5-4 with TRBJ1-1; D uncertain. V was pared by 3 bases and J by 2 bases, with 2 bases between. The germline CDR1 and CDR2 sequences are SGHNT and YYREEE (reference sequence). The CDR3 totals 11 residues. For the CDR3, the DNA is TGTGCCAGCAGCTCAAACACTGAAGCTTTCTTT. Translating it yields CASSSNTEAFF.

The CDR3 region has the DNA TGTGCCAGCAGCCCTCAACCGCCGGGACTAGCGGTACCCACAGATACGCAGTATTTT. The encoded protein is CASSPQPPGLAVPTDTQYF. The V call is TRBV7-9, the J call TRBJ2-3, with 11 bases that match TRBD2. The CDR3 has 19 amino acids. The V gene end was trimmed by 5 bases and the J gene end by 2 bases; junction bases not matched to a gene: 15. CDR1 and CDR2 (germline): SEHNR, FQNEAQ (reference sequence).

The rearrangement uses TRBV10-1 and TRBJ2-2, with D perhaps matching TRBD2 (6 bases). CDR1 and CDR2 from the germline V gene are WNHNN and SYGVQD (reference sequence). The CDR3 spans 16 residues. V was cut by 3 bases and J by 6 bases, with 17 bases left in between. The CDR3 here is CASSEARGAGPGELFF. Written as DNA, the CDR3 is TGCGCCAGCAGTGAAGCGAGGGGTGCGGGGCCCGGGGAGCTGTTTTTT.

The sample holds a few counts of this clone. The V and J genes are TRBV2 and TRBJ1-5; D not certain. This CDR3 contains 14 residues. Germline V CDR1 and CDR2: SNHLY, FYNNEI. Between the trimmed V and J ends, which lost 6 bases and 1 base, there was a span of 10 bases. The CDR3 loop reads CASRKEQSNQPQHF. The CDR3 nucleotides read TGTGCCAGCAGAAAGGAACAGAGCAATCAGCCCCAGCATTTT.

The chain joins TRBV7-6 to TRBJ1-3; D is unclear. V lost 5 bases, J lost 0 bases, and 14 bases lay in between. The CDR3 loop spans 16 amino acids. CDR1 is SGHVS and CDR2 is FNYEAQ in the germline V gene. CDR3 protein: CASSPNAGNSGNTIYF. In DNA, the CDR3 is TGTGCCAGCAGCCCAAATGCGGGGAACTCTGGAAACACCATATATTTT.

This chain joins TRBV19 and TRBJ2-7; no clear D. The germline CDR1 and CDR2 sequences are LNHDA and SQIVND (reference sequence). Trimming pared 0 bases from V and 4 bases from J, leaving 7 bases between. The CDR3 consists of 13 residues. DNA for the CDR3: TGTGCCAGTAGTATAGATTGGCAGTACGAGCAGTACTTC. Translating gives CASSIDWQYEQYF.

CDR3: CASSEHPRGDSPLHF. In DNA form, the CDR3 reads TGCGCCAGCAGTGAGCATCCGCGGGGGGATTCACCCCTCCACTTT. This chain uses TRBV10-1 with TRBJ1-6; a possible D gene is TRBD1 (5 bases). The CDR3 loop spans 15 amino acids. Germline-derived CDR1 and CDR2 are WNHNN and SYGVQD (reference sequence). V was clipped by 2 bases and J by 8 bases, with 13 bases between them.

The genes are TRBV9 and TRBJ2-3, with TRBD2 matching 7 bases. The CDR3 length is 16 residues. Trimming cost V 0 bases and J 2 bases; bases outside gene matches: 6. Germline assignment: CDR1 SGDLS and CDR2 YYNGEE. As DNA, the CDR3 is TGTGCCAGCAGCGTAGTCCCTAGCGGAAACACAGATACGCAGTATTTT. This sequence encodes CASSVVPSGNTDTQYF.

Here the CDR3 reads CASSPTGGGQETQYF. The CDR3, as DNA: TGTGCCAGCAGCCCGACGGGGGGGGGCCAAGAGACCCAGTACTTC. The V and J genes are TRBV6-5 and TRBJ2-5, with TRBD2 identical over 8 bases. The CDR3 spans 15 residues. With V trimmed by 6 bases and J by 1 base, 7 bases remained unmatched. Per germline, CDR1 MNHEY and CDR2 SVGAGI.

The chain employs TRBV28 and TRBJ2-1; D not certain. V gave up 8 bases and J gave up 6 bases, with 11 bases separating them. Germline V lookup: CDR1 MDHEN, CDR2 SYDVKM. This CDR3 is 12 amino acids long. The CDR3 loop reads CASGLVGNEQFF. The CDR3, as DNA: TGTGCCAGCGGGCTCGTAGGCAATGAGCAGTTCTTC.

The chain combines TRBV15 with TRBJ2-3, with TRBD1 matching 9 bases. Germline trimming cut 2 bases from V and 2 bases from J; bases unmatched to any gene: 17. The germline gives CDR1 LNHNV, CDR2 YYDKDF (reference sequence). The CDR3 has 20 amino acids. The CDR3 sequence: CATSRTDYFPGTGITDTQYF. DNA of the CDR3: TGTGCCACCAGCAGAACTGATTATTTTCCCGGGACAGGGATCACAGATACGCAGTATTTT.

J is TRBJ2-7 and V is TRBV6-5; 10 bases line up with TRBD1. V dropped 2 bases and J dropped 6; count of bases not matched to a gene: 7. The CDR3 is made up of 15 amino acids. The germline CDR1 and CDR2 sequences are MNHEY and SVGAGI. CDR3 amino acids: CASSYEGQGFREQYF. The CDR3 DNA is TGTGCCAGCAGTTACGAGGGACAGGGGTTTCGCGAGCAGTACTTC.

V is TRBV7-9 and J is TRBJ2-7; D might be TRBD1 (7 bases). Trimming removed 0 bases from V and 5 bases from J, with 20 bases in between. This CDR3 has 17 residues. Germline assignment: CDR1 SEHNR and CDR2 FQNEAQ (reference sequence). The CDR3 protein is CASSLAPGAGGVNEQYF. CDR3 nucleotide sequence: TGTGCCAGCAGCTTAGCCCCGGGGGCAGGGGGTGTGAACGAGCAGTACTTC.

J is TRBJ1-2 and V is TRBV27; possible D gene TRBD1, 6 bases. Deletions cut 2 bases from V and 7 bases from J, with 14 bases between. The CDR3 loop spans 14 amino acids. Per the germline V gene, CDR1 is MNHEY and CDR2 is SMNVEV (reference sequence). As DNA, the CDR3 is TGTGCCAGCAGTTTAATACAGGGCAAGGGTGGCTACACCTTC. As protein: CASSLIQGKGGYTF.

This chain links TRBV7-2 with TRBJ2-2; a weak D match, TRBD2 (7 bases). The CDR3 contains 13 residues. Germline V gene data show CDR1 as SGHTA and CDR2 as FQGNSA. Trimming pared 8 bases from V and 4 bases from J, leaving 11 bases between. The CDR3 sequence is CASGGASTGELFF. CDR3 DNA: TGTGCCAGCGGGGGGGCTAGCACCGGGGAGCTGTTTTTT.

V gene TRBV19 combines with J gene TRBJ1-5, with 9 bases matching TRBD1. Germline values: CDR1 LNHDA, CDR2 SQIVND (reference sequence). The CDR3 loop spans 14 amino acids. Trimming took 4 bases from V and 6 from J; bases not matched to a gene: 4. The CDR3 nucleotides are TGTGCCAGTAGTACCACAGGGGGCGGTCAGCCCCAGCATTTT. It codes for CASSTTGGGQPQHF.

The chain links TRBV11-3 to TRBJ1-1, with D unresolved. The CDR3 contains 14 residues. Germline CDR1 reads SGHNT; CDR2 reads YENEEA. Trimming stripped 2 bases from V and 1 base from J, with 8 bases between. CDR3 residues: CASSLSGGNTEAFF. The CDR3 DNA is TGTGCCAGCAGCTTAAGTGGAGGGAACACTGAAGCTTTCTTT. Looking up the rest from reference TRBV11-3 and TRBJ1-1 gives the full variable domain: EAGVVQSPRYKIIEKKQPVAFWCNPISGHNTLYWYLQNLGQGPELLIRYENEEAVDDSQLPKDRFSAERLKGVDSTLKIQPAELGDSAVYLCASSLSGGNTEAFFGQGTRLTVV.

The sample holds one count of this clone. The chain uses TRBV11-3 and TRBJ2-1, with 8 bases identical to TRBD1. This CDR3 contains 13 residues. Germline lookup yields CDR1 SGHNT and CDR2 YENEEA. V was clipped by 5 bases and J by 8 bases; unmatched bases: 5. The CDR3 region has the DNA TGTGCCAGCAGCCCGGGGACAGGCCATGAGCAGTTCTTC. It is translated as CASSPGTGHEQFF.

V gene TRBV10-3 combines with J gene TRBJ2-3; 16 bases are shared with TRBD2. The germline V gene has CDR1 ENHRY and CDR2 SYGVKD. This CDR3 contains 17 residues. Germline trimming cut 5 bases from V and 2 bases from J; bases unmatched to any gene: 4. In nucleotides, the CDR3 is TGTGCCATCAGTCCGGGACTAGCGGGGGGGGACACAGATACGCAGTATTTT. It yields the protein CAISPGLAGGDTDTQYF.

V usage is TRBV4-1 and J usage is TRBJ2-2; 10 bases line up with TRBD2. This CDR3 comprises 15 residues. V shed 2 bases, J shed 6 bases, and the junction held 3 bases outside the gene matches. Germline V lookup: CDR1 MGHRA, CDR2 YSYEKL. In DNA, the CDR3 is TGCGCCAGCAGCCAAAGCGGGGGGGCCGCCGGGGAGCTGTTTTTT. The encoded protein is CASSQSGGAAGELFF.